One T cell receptor beta chain is described in this entry. Methods used by the authors: Amplification from reference gene primers served as the basis for estimated nucleated cell counts. Measured with immunoSEQ multiplex PCR; TCRdb has only the in-frame clones, and not every one. The DNA was the basis for D and trimming; V, J and clone size are from that table. The data contain around 300,000 clones, around 86% of them singletons. This sample was included in a study of blood T cell repertoires in COVID-19. The CDR3 is made up of 19 amino acids. The germline V gene encodes CDR1 LGHNA and CDR2 YNFKEQ. Germline trimming cut 0 bases from V and 1 base from J; bases unmatched to any gene: 10.

The origin of this receptor is a man aged 50-60 years with active or convalescent COVID-19. The chain has TRBV4-2 and TRBJ1-5, with TRBD1 matching over 9 bases. The sample consisted of peripheral blood. The CDR3 nucleotides read TGTGCCAGCAGCCAAGATACGGTGAGTGGGACAGGGAGCAATCAGCCCCAGCATTTT. Protein sequence: CASSQDTVSGTGSNQPQHF.